The following is a TCR beta chain sequence with its context. Individually, TCR cDNA molecules were each labelled with a unique molecular identifier. TCRdb reprocessed the 5' RACE reads via MiXCR and lists one record per CDR3 protein. The data contain more than 15,000 distinct CDR3 sequences, about 21% of them singletons. The time point is: sample taken at primary tumor resection. Sequencing of whole RNA from tumor, nontumor lung or frozen PBMC involved no sorting. The CDR3 consists of 13 residues. Germline V CDR1 and CDR2: DFQATT, SNEGSKA (reference sequence). Trimming took 5 bases from V and 4 from J; bases not matched to a gene: 6. The data derive from a study of spatial heterogeneity in lung cancer. Study-level information: Alpha-chain sequences were consistently detected less often than beta-chain sequences. Mean representation of each unique TCR and UMI combination in the raw reads exceeded 9.5 occurrences.

The origin of this receptor is a female donor with early-stage non-small cell lung cancer. The chain carries TRBV20-1 and TRBJ2-3; 7 bases line up with TRBD2. The specimen was PBMCs, collected at surgery. The CDR3 sequence is CSAPRTSADTQYF. The CDR3, as DNA: TGCAGTGCTCCGCGGACTAGTGCAGATACGCAGTATTTT.